Given below is one T cell receptor (beta chain) in context. Antigen specificity is unknown. J gave up 6 bases and V 6 bases, and 8 bases lay outside the gene matches. Germline V gene data show CDR1 as MGHDK and CDR2 as SYGVNS. The CDR3 consists of 13 residues. The data stem from a study of cytomegalovirus exposure and HLA in healthy donors. Use of 60 Vbeta and 13 Jbeta primers characterized the PCR. Here immunoSEQ multiplex PCR was the method, and the copy in TCRdb shows in-frame clones only, minus some. Among about 120,000 clones listed, around three quarters were seen once. General study points: In terms of immune exposure information, only CMV serostatus was available. Researchers reportedly found TCR beta sequences accurately predicted most subjects' HLA-A and HLA-B alleles. Some highly shared sequence variants likely arose as a pipeline artifact. In a later analysis, TCR beta V- and J-gene trimming showed a link to a missense DCLRE1C variant.

This sequence joins TRBV25-1 and TRBJ2-7; TRBD1 matches at 7 bases. The origin of this receptor is a male donor in good health and CMV-seronegative. The material sequenced was PBMCs. The CDR3 region has the DNA TGTGCCAGCAGGGGACAGACAAACCGCGAGCAGTACTTC. It is translated as CASRGQTNREQYF.